Sequencing of this T cell receptor (beta chain) was carried out in a study of blood T cells in healthy people across ages. Study overall: Through template switching, about one barcoded beta molecule was captured per two T cells, as measured in model experiments.

Total RNA extracted from each sample amounted to at least 5 micrograms. In this sample, this clonotype turned up a few times. Per germline, CDR1 MNHEY and CDR2 SVGAGI. The CDR3 contains 15 residues. The germline V and J ends were trimmed by 8 bases and 4 bases, with 20 bases remaining between them. Combining a sample-barcoded 5' primer with a J-beta primer mix, a second PCR ran for about 7 to 11 cycles. The authors tagged each cDNA molecule using a template-switch adaptor with 12 random nucleotides. TCRdb re-called the 5' RACE reads with MiXCR, one entry per CDR3 protein. The sample shows some 710,000 distinct CDR3 sequences, more than 35% of them seen only once.

The sequencing sample was made of blood. This TCR was sampled from a man older than 75 in good health. The chain is built from TRBV6-5 and TRBJ2-5; the D call may be TRBD1 or TRBD2 (6 bases each). The DNA of the CDR3 is TGTGCCAGCGCCCGGGGGCACTCCGTAGGAGAGACCCAGTACTTC. Its protein product is CASARGHSVGETQYF.